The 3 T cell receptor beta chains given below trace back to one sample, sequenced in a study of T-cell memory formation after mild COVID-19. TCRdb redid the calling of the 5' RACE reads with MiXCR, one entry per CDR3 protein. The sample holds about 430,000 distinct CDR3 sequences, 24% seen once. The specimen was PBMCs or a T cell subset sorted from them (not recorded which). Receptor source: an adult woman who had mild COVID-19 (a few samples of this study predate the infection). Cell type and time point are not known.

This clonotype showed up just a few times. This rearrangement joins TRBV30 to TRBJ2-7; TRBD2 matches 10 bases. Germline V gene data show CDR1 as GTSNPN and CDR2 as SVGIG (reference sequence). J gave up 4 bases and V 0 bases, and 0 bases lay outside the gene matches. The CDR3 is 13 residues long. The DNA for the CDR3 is TGTGCCTGGAGTGTACTAGCGGGGTACGAGCAGTACTTC. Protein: CAWSVLAGYEQYF.

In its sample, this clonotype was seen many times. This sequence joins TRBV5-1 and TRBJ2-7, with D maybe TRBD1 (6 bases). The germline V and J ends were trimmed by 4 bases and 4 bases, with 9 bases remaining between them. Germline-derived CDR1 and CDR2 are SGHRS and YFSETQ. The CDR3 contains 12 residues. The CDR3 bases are TGCGCCAGCAGCGCCGGACAGTACGAGCAGTACTTC. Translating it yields CASSAGQYEQYF.

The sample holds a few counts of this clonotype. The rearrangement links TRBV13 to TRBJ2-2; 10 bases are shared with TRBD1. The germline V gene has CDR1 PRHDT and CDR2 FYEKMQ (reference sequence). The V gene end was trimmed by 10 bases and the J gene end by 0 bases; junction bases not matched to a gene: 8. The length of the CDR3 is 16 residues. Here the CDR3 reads CATGTGDLANTGELFF. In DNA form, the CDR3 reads TGTGCCACCGGGACAGGGGACTTAGCGAACACCGGGGAGCTGTTTTTT.